The rows below give T cell receptor beta chains drawn from one sample of a study of control samples from healthy donors and cancer patients. Clones were read by immunoSEQ multiplex PCR, and TCRdb kept only the in-frame ones, dropping some. The sample gives 120,000 to 150,000 clones, 80% to 90% of which show up once; approximately 9.4% is in the top ten. Sequencing input: blood. The receptors originated from a woman aged 30 to 39 in good health. CDR3s include the opening cysteine and the closing phenylalanine or tryptophan. D genes are given only for firm matches. Where a row states a size, it is once, few, many or the class of an expanded clone; other rows omit it.

TRBV6-6	TRBJ2-7	-	-	TGTGCCAGCAGTCAAGGGTCCAAGGAGCAGTACTTC	CASSQGSKEQYF
TRBV19	TRBJ1-2	TRBD1	-	TGTGCCAGTAGTATCAAACGGGGACAGGGAGATGGCTACACCTTC	CASSIKRGQGDGYTF
TRBV19	TRBJ1-3	-	-	TGTGCCAGTAGTTGGACAGCCGGCTCTGGAAACACCATATATTTT	CASSWTAGSGNTIYF
TRBV5-1	TRBJ1-1	-	-	TGCGCCAGCAGCTTGGGATGGATCCTGAACACTGAAGCTTTCTTT	CASSLGWILNTEAFF
TRBV9	TRBJ1-2	-	-	TGTGCCAGCAGCCCAAGACAGGTCGCGGGTGGCTACACCTTC	CASSPRQVAGGYTF
TRBV6-5	TRBJ2-2	-	-	TGTGCCAGCAAGATGAAGACGAACACCGGGGAGCTGTTTTTT	CASKMKTNTGELFF
TRBV3-1/TRBV3-2	TRBJ1-6	TRBD1	-	TGTGCCAGCAGCCAGAGGGGACAGGGGAATTCACCCCTCCACTTT	CASSQRGQGNSPLHF
TRBV5-6	TRBJ1-6	-	-	TGTGCCAGCAGCCCCGCGGGGTTCTCCTATAATTCACCCCTCCACTTT	CASSPAGFSYNSPLHF
TRBV19	TRBJ1-4	-	once	TGTGCCAGTAGTAGACGACAGGAGGGGATTAATGAAAAACTGTTTTTT	CASSRRQEGINEKLFF
TRBV5-6	TRBJ1-2	-	-	TGTGCCAGCAGCCAAATAAATGGCTACACCTTC	CASSQINGYTF
TRBV5-1	TRBJ1-2	TRBD1	-	TGCGCCAGCAGCTTGGAGACCCGGGACAGGGTCGGCTACACCTTC	CASSLETRDRVGYTF
TRBV12-3/TRBV12-4	TRBJ2-1	TRBD2	-	TGTGCCAGCAGCACTAGCGGGAGAGGGGAGCAGTTCTTC	CASSTSGRGEQFF
TRBV27	TRBJ2-1	TRBD2	-	TGTGCCAGCAGTCGGTCTAGCGGAAACTCCTACAATGAGCAGTTCTTC	CASSRSSGNSYNEQFF